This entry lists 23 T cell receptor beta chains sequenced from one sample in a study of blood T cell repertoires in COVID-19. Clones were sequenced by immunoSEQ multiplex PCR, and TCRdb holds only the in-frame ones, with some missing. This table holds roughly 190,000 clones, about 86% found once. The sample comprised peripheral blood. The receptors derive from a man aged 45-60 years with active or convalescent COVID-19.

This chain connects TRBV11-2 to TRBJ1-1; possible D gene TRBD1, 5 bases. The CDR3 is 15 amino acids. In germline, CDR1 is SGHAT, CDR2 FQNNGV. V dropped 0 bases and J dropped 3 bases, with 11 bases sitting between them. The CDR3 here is CASSLEGTQDTEAFF. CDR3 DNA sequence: TGTGCCAGCAGCTTAGAGGGGACTCAAGACACTGAAGCTTTCTTT.

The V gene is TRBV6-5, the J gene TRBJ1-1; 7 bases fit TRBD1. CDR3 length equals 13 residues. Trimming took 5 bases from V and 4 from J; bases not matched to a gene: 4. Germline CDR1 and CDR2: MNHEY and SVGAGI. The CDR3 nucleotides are TGTGCCAGCAGTAGTCAGGGGGGCACTGAAGCTTTCTTT. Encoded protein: CASSSQGGTEAFF.

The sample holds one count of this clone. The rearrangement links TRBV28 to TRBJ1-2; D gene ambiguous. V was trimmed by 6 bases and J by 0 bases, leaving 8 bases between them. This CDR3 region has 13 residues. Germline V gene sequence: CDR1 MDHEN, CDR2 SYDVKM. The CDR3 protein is CASSPLANYGYTF. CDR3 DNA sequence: TGTGCCAGCAGCCCACTGGCTAACTATGGCTACACCTTC.

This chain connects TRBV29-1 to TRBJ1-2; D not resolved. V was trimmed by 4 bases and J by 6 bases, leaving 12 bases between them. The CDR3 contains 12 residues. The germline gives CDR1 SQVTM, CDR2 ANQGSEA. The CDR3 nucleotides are TGCAGCGTTGGAGAGGGCAGCCATGGCTACACCTTC. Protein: CSVGEGSHGYTF.

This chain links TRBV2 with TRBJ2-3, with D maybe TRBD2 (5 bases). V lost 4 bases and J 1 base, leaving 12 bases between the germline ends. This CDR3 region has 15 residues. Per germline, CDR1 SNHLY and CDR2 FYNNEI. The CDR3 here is CASSGLLPGTDTQYF. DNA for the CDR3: TGTGCCAGCAGTGGACTACTACCGGGCACAGATACGCAGTATTTT.

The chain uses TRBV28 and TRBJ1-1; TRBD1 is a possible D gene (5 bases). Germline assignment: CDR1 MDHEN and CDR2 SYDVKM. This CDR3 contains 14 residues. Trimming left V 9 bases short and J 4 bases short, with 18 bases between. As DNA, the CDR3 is TGTGCCAGTACCACGACAGCCTTGGGCACTGAAGCTTTCTTT. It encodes CASTTTALGTEAFF.

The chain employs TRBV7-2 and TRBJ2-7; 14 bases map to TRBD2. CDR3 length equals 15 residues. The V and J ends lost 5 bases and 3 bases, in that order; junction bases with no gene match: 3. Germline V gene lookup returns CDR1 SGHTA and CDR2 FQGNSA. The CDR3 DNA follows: TGTGCCAGCAGCCAAGGGACTAGCGGGAGCTACGAGCAGTACTTC. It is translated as CASSQGTSGSYEQYF.

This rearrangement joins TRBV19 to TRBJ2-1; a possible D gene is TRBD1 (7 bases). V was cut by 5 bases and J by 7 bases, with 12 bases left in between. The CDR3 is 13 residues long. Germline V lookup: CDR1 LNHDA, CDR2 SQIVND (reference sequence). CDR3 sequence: CASSGGTDNEQFF. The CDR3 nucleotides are TGTGCCAGTAGTGGCGGGACAGATAATGAGCAGTTCTTC.

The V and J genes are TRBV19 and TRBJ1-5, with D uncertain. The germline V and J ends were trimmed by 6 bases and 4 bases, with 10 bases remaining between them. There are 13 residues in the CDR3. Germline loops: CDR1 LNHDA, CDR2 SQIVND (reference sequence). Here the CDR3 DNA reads TGTGCCAGTAGCCACACAGAGAATCAGCCCCAGCATTTT. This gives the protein CASSHTENQPQHF.

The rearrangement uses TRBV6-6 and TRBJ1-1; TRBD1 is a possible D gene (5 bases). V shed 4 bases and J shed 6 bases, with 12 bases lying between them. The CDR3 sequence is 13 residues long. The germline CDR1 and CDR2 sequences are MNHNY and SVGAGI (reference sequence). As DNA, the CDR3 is TGTGCCAGCAGTTCCCAGGGTAAGGCTGAAGCTTTCTTT. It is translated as CASSSQGKAEAFF.

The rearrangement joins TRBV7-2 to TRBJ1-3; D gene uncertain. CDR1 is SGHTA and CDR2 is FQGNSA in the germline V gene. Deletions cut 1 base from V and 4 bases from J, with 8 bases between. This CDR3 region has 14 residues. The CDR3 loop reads CASSLVSTGNTIYF. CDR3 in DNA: TGTGCCAGCAGCTTAGTGAGCACGGGAAACACCATATATTTT.

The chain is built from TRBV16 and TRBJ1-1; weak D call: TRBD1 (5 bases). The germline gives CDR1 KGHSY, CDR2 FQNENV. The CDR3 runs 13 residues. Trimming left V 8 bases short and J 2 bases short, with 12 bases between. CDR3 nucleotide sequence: TGTGCCAGCTTGCGGGGGAGTAACACTGAAGCTTTCTTT. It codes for CASLRGSNTEAFF.

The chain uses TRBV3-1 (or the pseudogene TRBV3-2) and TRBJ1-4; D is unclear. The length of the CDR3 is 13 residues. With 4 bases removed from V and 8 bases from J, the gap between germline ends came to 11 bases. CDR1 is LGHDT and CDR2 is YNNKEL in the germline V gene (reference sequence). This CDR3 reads CASSPGLVEKLFF. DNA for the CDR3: TGTGCCAGCAGCCCAGGCCTGGTGGAAAAACTGTTTTTT.

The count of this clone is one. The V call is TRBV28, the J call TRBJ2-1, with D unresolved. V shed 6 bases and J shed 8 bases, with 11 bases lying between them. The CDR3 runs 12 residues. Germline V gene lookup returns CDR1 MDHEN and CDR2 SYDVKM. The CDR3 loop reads CASSVQVYEQFF. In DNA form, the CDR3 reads TGTGCCAGCAGCGTCCAGGTGTATGAGCAGTTCTTC.

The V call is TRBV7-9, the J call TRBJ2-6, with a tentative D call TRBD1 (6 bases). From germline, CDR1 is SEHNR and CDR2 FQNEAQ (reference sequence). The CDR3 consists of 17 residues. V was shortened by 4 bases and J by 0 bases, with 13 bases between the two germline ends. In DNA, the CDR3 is TGTGCCAGCAGCTCTAATGGACAGCGCTCTGGGGCCAACGTCCTGACTTTC. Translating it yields CASSSNGQRSGANVLTF.

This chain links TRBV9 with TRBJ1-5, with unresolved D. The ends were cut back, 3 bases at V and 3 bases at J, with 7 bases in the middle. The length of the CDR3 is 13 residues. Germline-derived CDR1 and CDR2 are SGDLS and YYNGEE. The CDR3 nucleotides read TGTGCCAGCAGCGCCGGGATCAATCAGCCCCAGCATTTT. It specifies CASSAGINQPQHF.

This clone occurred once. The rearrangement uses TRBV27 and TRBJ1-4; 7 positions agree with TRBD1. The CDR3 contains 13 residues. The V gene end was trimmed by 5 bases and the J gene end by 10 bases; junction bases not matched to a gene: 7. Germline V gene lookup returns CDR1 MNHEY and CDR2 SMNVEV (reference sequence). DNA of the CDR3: TGTGCCAGCAGTACCGACCCAGGGGGAAAACTGTTTTTT. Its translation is CASSTDPGGKLFF.

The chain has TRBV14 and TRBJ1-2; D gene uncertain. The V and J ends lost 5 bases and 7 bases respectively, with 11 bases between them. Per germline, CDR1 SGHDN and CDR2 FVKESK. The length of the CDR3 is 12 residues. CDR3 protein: CASSFRQRGYTF. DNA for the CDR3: TGTGCCAGCAGCTTCCGCCAGCGTGGCTACACCTTC. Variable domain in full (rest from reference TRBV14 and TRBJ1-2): EAGVTQFPSHSVIEKGQTVTLRCDPISGHDNLYWYRRVMGKEIKFLLHFVKESKQDESGMPNNRFLAERTGGTYSTLKVQPAELEDSGVYFCASSFRQRGYTFGSGTRLTVV.

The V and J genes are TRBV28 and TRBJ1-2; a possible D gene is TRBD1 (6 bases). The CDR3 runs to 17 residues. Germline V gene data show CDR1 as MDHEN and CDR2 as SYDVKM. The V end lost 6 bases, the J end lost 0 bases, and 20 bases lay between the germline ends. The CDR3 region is CASSPHRTVGTNYGYTF. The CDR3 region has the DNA TGTGCCAGCAGCCCTCACCGGACAGTAGGGACTAACTATGGCTACACCTTC.

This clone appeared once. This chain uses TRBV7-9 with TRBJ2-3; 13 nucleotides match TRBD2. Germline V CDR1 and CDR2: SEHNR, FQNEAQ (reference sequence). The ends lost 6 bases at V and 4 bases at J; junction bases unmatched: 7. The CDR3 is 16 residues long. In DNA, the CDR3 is TGTGCCAGCAGAAAAGGGACTAGCGGGGCGCCAGATACGCAGTATTTT. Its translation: CASRKGTSGAPDTQYF. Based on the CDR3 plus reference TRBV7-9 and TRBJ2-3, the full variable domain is DTGVSQNPRHKITKRGQNVTFRCDPISEHNRLYWYRQTLGQGPEFLTYFQNEAQLEKSRLLSDRFSAERPKGSFSTLEIQRTEQGDSAMYLCASRKGTSGAPDTQYFGPGTRLTVL.

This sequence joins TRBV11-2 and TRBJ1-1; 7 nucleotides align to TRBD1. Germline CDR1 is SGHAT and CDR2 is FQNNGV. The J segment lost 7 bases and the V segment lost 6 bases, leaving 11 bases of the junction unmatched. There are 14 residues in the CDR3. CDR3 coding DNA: TGTGCCAGCAGTCGACCGGGACAGCACTATGAAGCTTTCTTT. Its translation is CASSRPGQHYEAFF.

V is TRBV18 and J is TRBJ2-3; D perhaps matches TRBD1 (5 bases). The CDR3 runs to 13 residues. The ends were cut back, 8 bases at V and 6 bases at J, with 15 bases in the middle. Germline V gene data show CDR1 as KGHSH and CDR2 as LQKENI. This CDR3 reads CASTQGRADTQYF. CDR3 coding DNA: TGTGCCAGCACTCAGGGTAGGGCGGATACGCAGTATTTT.

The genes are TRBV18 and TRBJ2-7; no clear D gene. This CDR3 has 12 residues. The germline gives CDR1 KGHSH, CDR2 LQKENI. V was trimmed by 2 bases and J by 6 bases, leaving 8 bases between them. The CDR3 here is CASSPAEPEQYF. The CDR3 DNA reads TGTGCCAGCTCACCAGCGGAGCCCGAGCAGTACTTC.